These 16 T cell receptor beta chains were sequenced from one sample in a study of shared clonotypes between healthy human individuals. This table comes from immunoSEQ multiplex PCR, and its TCRdb copy is limited to in-frame clones, with some not included. This table holds some 2,000,000 clones, 90% to 95% found once. The material sequenced was naive CD4+ T cells sorted from blood. This sample's subset: CD45RA+ positively selected. These receptor sequences come from a man between 18 and 29 years old in good health.

The chain combines TRBV30 with TRBJ1-1, with D possibly TRBD1 on 5 matching bases. Trimming took off 3 bases at V and 2 bases at J, with 13 bases between the two ends. The CDR3 covers 14 residues. CDR1 GTSNPN and CDR2 SVGIG come from the germline V gene (reference sequence). The CDR3 loop is CAWRDKGVNTEAFF. CDR3 sequence (DNA): TGTGCCTGGAGGGATAAAGGGGTAAACACTGAAGCTTTCTTT.

Regarding this clone: The junction does not match germline at one end; this may be a read error. This rearrangement joins TRBV7-2 to TRBJ2-5, with 11 bases lining up with TRBD2. The CDR3 spans 16 residues. Germline lookup yields CDR1 SGHTA and CDR2 FQGNSA. The CDR3 loop reads CASSLAGGPAKETQYF. CDR3 DNA sequence: TGTGCCAGCAGCCTAGCGGGGGGCCCTGCGAAAGAGACCCAGTACTTC.

The chain recombines TRBV6-6 with TRBJ2-5; D perhaps matches TRBD2 (7 bases). There are 13 residues in the CDR3. CDR1 and CDR2 (germline): MNHNY, SVGAGI (reference sequence). The germline V and J ends were trimmed by 6 bases and 5 bases, with 13 bases remaining between them. CDR3 residues: CASSSRGGETQYF. Here the CDR3 DNA reads TGTGCCAGCAGCTCCAGGGGAGGGGAGACCCAGTACTTC.

V usage is TRBV7-9 and J usage is TRBJ1-6; 7 bases match TRBD1. This CDR3 comprises 14 residues. With V trimmed by 5 bases and J by 9 bases, 7 bases remained unmatched. The germline V gene encodes CDR1 SEHNR and CDR2 FQNEAQ (reference sequence). The CDR3 is CASSTTGDGSPLHF. The CDR3 nucleotides are TGTGCCAGCAGCACAACAGGGGATGGTTCACCCCTCCACTTT. Filled out from reference TRBV7-9 and TRBJ1-6, the complete variable domain reads DTGVSQNPRHKITKRGQNVTFRCDPISEHNRLYWYRQTLGQGPEFLTYFQNEAQLEKSRLLSDRFSAERPKGSFSTLEIQRTEQGDSAMYLCASSTTGDGSPLHFGNGTRLTVT.

The chain is built from TRBV4-3 and TRBJ1-1; no clear D gene. CDR3 size: 15 residues. The V end lost 3 bases, the J end lost 0 bases, and 11 bases lay between the germline ends. CDR1 is LGHNA, CDR2 YSLEER, per germline. Here the CDR3 reads CASSQELTMNTEAFF. The CDR3 DNA is TGCGCCAGCAGCCAGGAACTAACGATGAACACTGAAGCTTTCTTT.

Comments on this clone: A junction boundary mismatches the germline segment, possibly from a read error. Different DNA sequences within this sample yield the same CDR3. The chain has TRBV7-7 and TRBJ2-2, with a weak D call TRBD2 (5 bases). This CDR3 region has 15 residues. From germline, CDR1 is SSHAT and CDR2 FNYEAQ (reference sequence). Written as DNA, the CDR3 is TGTGCTAGCAGCTTAGACGGGGCGAACACCGGGGAGCTGTTTTTT. It codes for CASSLDGANTGELFF.

J is TRBJ1-1 and V is TRBV20-1, with D uncertain. Germline V CDR1 and CDR2: DFQATT, SNEGSKA (reference sequence). V lost 3 bases and J lost 4, with 6 bases in between. The CDR3 is 11 residues long. CDR3 loop: CSASHPTEAFF. CDR3 bases: TGCAGTGCTAGCCACCCCACTGAAGCTTTCTTT.

Only one count was recorded for this clone. The chain joins TRBV5-1 to TRBJ1-2; unclear D gene. The CDR3 sequence is 15 residues long. CDR1 is SGHRS, CDR2 YFSETQ, per germline. Trimming pared 0 bases from V and 2 bases from J, leaving 11 bases between. CDR3 protein: CASSLDSEQNYGYTF. The CDR3 bases are TGCGCCAGCAGCTTGGACAGTGAACAAAACTATGGCTACACCTTC.

Many counts were recorded for this clone. The rearrangement uses TRBV14 and TRBJ1-2, with 9 bases lining up with TRBD1. With V trimmed by 6 bases and J by 8 bases, 10 bases remained unmatched. The CDR3 extends over 14 amino acids. Germline lookup yields CDR1 SGHDN and CDR2 FVKESK. CDR3 sequence: CASRRTGEEDGYTF. The CDR3 nucleotides are TGTGCCAGCAGAAGGACAGGGGAGGAGGACGGCTACACCTTC.

This rearrangement joins TRBV7-8 to TRBJ1-4; unclear D gene. The CDR3 is 16 residues long. CDR1 is SGHVS, CDR2 FQNEAQ, per germline. V was trimmed by 1 base and J by 2 bases, leaving 11 bases between them. The CDR3, as DNA: TGTGCCAGCAGCTTAGGGCCGGGCAGTACTAATGAAAAACTGTTTTTT. Amino acids: CASSLGPGSTNEKLFF. The variable domain in full, with the rest retrieved from reference TRBV7-8 and TRBJ1-4, is GAGVSQSPRYKVAKRGQDVALRCDPISGHVSLFWYQQALGQGPEFLTYFQNEAQLDKSGLPSDRFFAERPEGSVSTLKIQRTQQEDSAVYLCASSLGPGSTNEKLFFGSGTQLSVL.

With respect to this clone: Different DNA sequences within this sample yield the same CDR3. The V call is TRBV19, the J call TRBJ1-2, with a possible D match to TRBD1 (5 bases). The CDR3 loop spans 13 amino acids. Germline-derived CDR1 and CDR2 are LNHDA and SQIVND (reference sequence). Trimming cost V 5 bases and J 4 bases, with 11 bases left between them. DNA for the CDR3: TGTGCCAGTAGTTCGCGGGACCTCTATGGCTACACCTTC. Protein: CASSSRDLYGYTF.

The CDR3 DNA is TGTGCCTGGAGTTTCCACAGGGTGGTAGCTAACTATGGCTACACCTTC. Translated, it gives CAWSFHRVVANYGYTF. This chain uses TRBV30 with TRBJ1-2; D possibly corresponds to TRBD1 (6 bases). Germline CDR1 reads GTSNPN; CDR2 reads SVGIG (reference sequence). CDR3 length: 16 residues. The V gene lost 2 bases and the J gene lost 0 bases, with 16 bases spanning the gap.

The J gene is TRBJ2-3, the V gene TRBV29-1; D may be TRBD1 (5 bases). The germline CDR1 and CDR2 sequences are SQVTM and ANQGSEA. The CDR3 sequence is 13 residues long. CDR3 in amino acids: CSGAQSSTDTQYF. CDR3 DNA: TGCAGTGGGGCCCAATCTAGCACAGATACGCAGTATTTT.

J is TRBJ2-3 and V is TRBV20-1; D may be TRBD1 or TRBD2 (5 bases each). Germline loops: CDR1 DFQATT, CDR2 SNEGSKA (reference sequence). The CDR3 sequence is 10 residues long. V was shortened by 6 bases and J by 7 bases, with 8 bases between the two germline ends. In nucleotides, the CDR3 is TGCAGTGCCGGGACGAATACGCAGTATTTT. It yields the protein CSAGTNTQYF.

The chain joins TRBV28 to TRBJ2-2; D is perhaps TRBD1 or TRBD2 (6 bases each). Germline V gives CDR1 MDHEN, CDR2 SYDVKM. Trimming pared 10 bases from V and 1 base from J, leaving 16 bases between. CDR3 length equals 15 residues. The CDR3 sequence is CATRTGAENTGELFF. CDR3 in DNA: TGTGCCACCAGAACGGGGGCAGAGAACACCGGGGAGCTGTTTTTT.

A word on this clone: The sample holds other DNA sequences that translate to the same CDR3. The rearrangement uses TRBV5-4 and TRBJ2-2; TRBD1 aligns across 8 bases. CDR1 and CDR2 (germline): SGHNT, YYREEE (reference sequence). V gave up 3 bases and J gave up 2 bases; unmatched junction bases: 3. The CDR3 runs to 15 residues. CDR3 in DNA: TGTGCCAGCAGCTCAGGGGGCGCAAACACCGGGGAGCTGTTTTTT. It translates to CASSSGGANTGELFF.